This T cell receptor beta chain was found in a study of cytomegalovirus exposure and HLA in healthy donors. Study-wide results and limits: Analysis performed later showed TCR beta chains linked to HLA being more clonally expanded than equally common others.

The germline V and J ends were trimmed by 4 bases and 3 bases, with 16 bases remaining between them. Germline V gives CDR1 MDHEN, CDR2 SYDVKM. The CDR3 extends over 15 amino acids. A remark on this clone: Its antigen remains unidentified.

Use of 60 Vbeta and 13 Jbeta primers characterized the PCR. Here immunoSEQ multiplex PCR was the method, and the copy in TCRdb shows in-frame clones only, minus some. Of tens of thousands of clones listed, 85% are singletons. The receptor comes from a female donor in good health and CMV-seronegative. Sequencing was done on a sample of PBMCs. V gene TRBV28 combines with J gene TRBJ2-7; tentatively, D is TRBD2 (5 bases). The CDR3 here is CASSSPRRTGYEQYF. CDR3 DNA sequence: TGTGCCAGCAGTTCCCCACGGAGGACCGGCTACGAGCAGTACTTC.